One sample yielded the 3 T cell receptor beta chains listed below, sequenced in a study of cytomegalovirus exposure and HLA in healthy donors (dated by TCRdb to 2017 to 2019). The method was the immunoSEQ multiplex PCR assay. The multiplex PCR relied on a mix of 60 forward primers for TCR Vbeta segments and 13 reverse primers for TCR Jbeta segments. In its TCRdb copy, this immuneACCESS table keeps in-frame sequences only and misses some clones. Where compared with another copy, unresolved V genes explain less than half of these, and the others have no known cause. In this sample the table shows a few hundred thousand clones, about three quarters of which occur a single time. The ten most abundant clones make up around 2.8% of the sample. Source material: PBMCs. These receptors all stem from a woman in her sixties or seventies in good health and CMV-seropositive.

The chain carries TRBV5-8 and TRBJ2-7; TRBD2 matches at 11 bases. J lost 2 bases, V lost 4 bases, and 11 bases had no gene match. The CDR3 covers 17 residues. Germline loops: CDR1 SGHTS, CDR2 YDEGEE. For the CDR3, the DNA is TGTGCCAGCAGCGGGACTAGCGGCCTCAATCCTGCCTACGAGCAGTACTTC. Amino acid sequence: CASSGTSGLNPAYEQYF.

V and J are TRBV5-4 and TRBJ2-3; 7 positions agree with TRBD2. Germline CDR1 reads SGHNT; CDR2 reads YYREEE (reference sequence). This CDR3 comprises 15 residues. J was trimmed by 1 base and V by 1 base; bases with no gene match: 3. For the CDR3, the DNA is TGTGCCAGCAGCTTGTGGGCGGGAGGCACAGATACGCAGTATTTT. Translating gives CASSLWAGGTDTQYF. Combining the CDR3 with reference TRBV5-4 and TRBJ2-3 gives the whole variable domain ETGVTQSPTHLIKTRGQQVTLRCSSQSGHNTVSWYQQALGQGPQFIFQYYREEENGRGNFPPRFSGLQFPNYSSELNVNALELDDSALYLCASSLWAGGTDTQYFGPGTRLTVL.

This clone was seen a few times. This CDR3 is also generated by other DNA sequences in the sample. This chain connects TRBV18 to TRBJ2-7, with TRBD1 matching over 11 bases. This CDR3 is built from 15 residues. Germline-derived CDR1 and CDR2 are KGHSH and LQKENI. The V segment lost 3 bases and the J segment 4 bases; nucleotides outside the gene matches: 5. For the CDR3, the DNA is TGTGCCAGCTCACCGCCTGGGACAGGGGGATACGAGCAGTACTTC. This codes for CASSPPGTGGYEQYF.